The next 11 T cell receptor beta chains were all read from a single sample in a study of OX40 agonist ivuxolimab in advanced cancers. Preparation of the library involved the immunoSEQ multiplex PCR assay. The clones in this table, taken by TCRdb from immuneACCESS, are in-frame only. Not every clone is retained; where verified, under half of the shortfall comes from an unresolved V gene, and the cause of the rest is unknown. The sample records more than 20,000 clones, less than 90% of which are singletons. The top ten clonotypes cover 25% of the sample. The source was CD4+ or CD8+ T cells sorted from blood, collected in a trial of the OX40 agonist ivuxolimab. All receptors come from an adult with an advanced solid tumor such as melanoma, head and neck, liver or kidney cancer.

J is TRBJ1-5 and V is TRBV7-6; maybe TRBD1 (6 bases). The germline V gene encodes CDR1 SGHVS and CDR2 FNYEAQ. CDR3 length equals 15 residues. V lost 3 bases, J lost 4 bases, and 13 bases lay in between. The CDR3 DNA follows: TGTGCCAGCAGCTTGTCGACAGGAAGAAATCAGCCCCAGCATTTT. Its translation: CASSLSTGRNQPQHF.

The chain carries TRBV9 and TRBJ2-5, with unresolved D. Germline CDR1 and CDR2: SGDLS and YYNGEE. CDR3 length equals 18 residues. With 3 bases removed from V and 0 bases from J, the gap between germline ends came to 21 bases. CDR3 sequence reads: CASSAPLHPSDHQETQYF. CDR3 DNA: TGTGCCAGCAGCGCCCCCCTCCACCCATCGGACCACCAAGAGACCCAGTACTTC.

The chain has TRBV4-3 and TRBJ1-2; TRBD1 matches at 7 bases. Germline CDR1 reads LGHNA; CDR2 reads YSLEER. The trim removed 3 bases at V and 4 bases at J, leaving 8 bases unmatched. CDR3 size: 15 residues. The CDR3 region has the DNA TGCGCCAGCAGCCATAGACAGGGATCTTTCTATGGCTACACCTTC. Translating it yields CASSHRQGSFYGYTF.

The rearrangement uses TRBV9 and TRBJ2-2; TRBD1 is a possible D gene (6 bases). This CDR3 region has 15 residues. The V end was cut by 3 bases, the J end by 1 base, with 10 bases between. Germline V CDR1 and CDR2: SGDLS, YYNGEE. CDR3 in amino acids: CASSGQVLNTGELFF. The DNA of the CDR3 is TGTGCCAGCAGCGGACAGGTTCTGAACACCGGGGAGCTGTTTTTT.

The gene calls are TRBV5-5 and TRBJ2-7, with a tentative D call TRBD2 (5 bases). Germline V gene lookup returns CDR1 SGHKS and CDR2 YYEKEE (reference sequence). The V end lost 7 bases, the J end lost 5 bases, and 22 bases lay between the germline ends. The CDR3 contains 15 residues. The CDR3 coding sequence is TGTGCCAGCGCGTGGAGACTACGGCTTATGGACGAGCAGTACTTC. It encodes CASAWRLRLMDEQYF.

The CDR3 spells CASTGDRGWGYTF. The CDR3 DNA follows: TGTGCCAGCACCGGAGACAGGGGATGGGGCTACACCTTC. This sequence joins TRBV27 and TRBJ1-2, with 8 positions matching TRBD1. This CDR3 spans 13 amino acids. With V trimmed by 7 bases and J by 8 bases, 9 bases remained unmatched. CDR1 and CDR2 (germline): MNHEY, SMNVEV (reference sequence).

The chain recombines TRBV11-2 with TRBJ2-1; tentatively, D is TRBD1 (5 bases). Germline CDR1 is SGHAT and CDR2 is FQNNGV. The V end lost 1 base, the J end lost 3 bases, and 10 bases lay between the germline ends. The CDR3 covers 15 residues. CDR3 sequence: CASSLGTPYYNEQFF. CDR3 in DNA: TGTGCCAGCAGCTTAGGGACACCCTACTACAATGAGCAGTTCTTC.

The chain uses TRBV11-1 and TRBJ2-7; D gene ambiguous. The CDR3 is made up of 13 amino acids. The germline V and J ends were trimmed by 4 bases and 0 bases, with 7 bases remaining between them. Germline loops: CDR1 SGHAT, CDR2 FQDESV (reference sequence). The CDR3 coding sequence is TGTGCCAGCAGCTCCCTGTCCTCCTACGAGCAGTACTTC. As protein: CASSSLSSYEQYF.

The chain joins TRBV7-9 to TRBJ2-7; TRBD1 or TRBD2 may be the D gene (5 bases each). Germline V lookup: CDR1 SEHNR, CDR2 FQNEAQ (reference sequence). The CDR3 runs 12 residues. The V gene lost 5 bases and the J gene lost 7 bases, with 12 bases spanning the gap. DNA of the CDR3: TGTGCCAGCAGCCGGGACGCCACGGAGCAGTACTTC. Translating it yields CASSRDATEQYF. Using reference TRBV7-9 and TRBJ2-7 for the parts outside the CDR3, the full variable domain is DTGVSQNPRHKITKRGQNVTFRCDPISEHNRLYWYRQTLGQGPEFLTYFQNEAQLEKSRLLSDRFSAERPKGSFSTLEIQRTEQGDSAMYLCASSRDATEQYFGPGTRLTVT.

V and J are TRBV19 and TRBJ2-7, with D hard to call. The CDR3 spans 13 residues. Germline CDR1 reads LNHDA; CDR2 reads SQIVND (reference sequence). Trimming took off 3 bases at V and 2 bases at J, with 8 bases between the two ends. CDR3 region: CASSIRPPYEQYF. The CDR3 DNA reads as TGTGCCAGTAGTATCCGCCCACCCTACGAGCAGTACTTC.

CDR3 sequence reads: CASMQNPYSNQPQHF. The CDR3 DNA sequence: TGTGCCAGTATGCAAAACCCGTATAGCAATCAGCCCCAGCATTTT. The chain links TRBV19 to TRBJ1-5; no firm D call. Per germline, CDR1 LNHDA and CDR2 SQIVND (reference sequence). Trimming stripped 7 bases from V and 0 bases from J, with 13 bases between. The CDR3 has 15 amino acids.